The rows below give T cell receptor beta chains drawn from one sample of a study of blood T cell repertoires in COVID-19. Clones were read by immunoSEQ multiplex PCR, and TCRdb kept only the in-frame ones, dropping some. The sample holds under 350,000 clones; 86% are singletons and the top ten take less than 4.5%. The sample comprised peripheral blood. The source is a young man with active or convalescent COVID-19. CDR3s include the opening cysteine and the closing phenylalanine or tryptophan. D genes are given only for firm matches. The size entry is marked missing in some rows and otherwise reads once, few, many or a size class.

D gene,V gene,clone size,J gene,CDR3 DNA,CDR3 protein
NA,TRBV5-1,NA,TRBJ2-7,TGCGCCAGCAGCTCCAGTCCCGGGACACCCTACGAGCAGTACTTC,CASSSSPGTPYEQYF
TRBD2,TRBV2,NA,TRBJ2-5,TGTGCCAGCAACCTAGCGGGAGTTCGTCAAGAGACCCAGTACTTC,CASNLAGVRQETQYF
NA,TRBV21-1,NA,TRBJ2-3,TGTGCCAGCAGCGAAGAACAGGGTGGGACAGATACGCAGTATTTT,CASSEEQGGTDTQYF
NA,TRBV19,NA,TRBJ1-4,TGTGCCAGTAGTATAGAGCCGAGCGAAAAACTGTTTTTT,CASSIEPSEKLFF
NA,TRBV7-8,NA,TRBJ1-5,TGTGCCAGCAGTCGACTATCCCTGAGCAATCAGCCCCAGCATTTT,CASSRLSLSNQPQHF
TRBD2,TRBV11-2,NA,TRBJ2-1,TGTGCCAGCAGCGTTAGCGGGACCTACAATGAGCAGTTCTTC,CASSVSGTYNEQFF
NA,TRBV2,NA,TRBJ2-3,TGTGCCACCAAAAGGACAAGGGTCGACACAGATACGCAGTATTTT,CATKRTRVDTDTQYF
NA,TRBV9,NA,TRBJ1-4,TGTGCCAGCAGCGTAGACGGGACTCCAACTAATGAAAAACTGTTTTTT,CASSVDGTPTNEKLFF
TRBD2,TRBV3-1/TRBV3-2,NA,TRBJ2-3,TGTGCCAGCAGCCCGACTAGCGGGGTAAATGGGGAGTATTTT,CASSPTSGVNGEYF
TRBD2,TRBV11-1,NA,TRBJ2-1,TGTGCCAGCAGCTTAGCAGGGTGGGCTAGCGGAAGTGGACAGTTCTTC,CASSLAGWASGSGQFF
NA,TRBV11-3,NA,TRBJ2-2,TGTGCCAGCAGCTTAGATCCCATCACCGGGGAGCTGTTTTTT,CASSLDPITGELFF
TRBD2,TRBV12-3/TRBV12-4,few,TRBJ2-7,TGTGCCAGCAGTTTTAGCGGGAGGTACGAGCAGTACTTC,CASSFSGRYEQYF
NA,TRBV27,NA,TRBJ1-4,TGTGCCAGCAGTCGGAAGTTGCGGGGTGAAAAACTGTTTTTT,CASSRKLRGEKLFF
NA,TRBV5-5,NA,TRBJ2-3,TGTGCCAGCAGCTTGAGGGGGACAGATACGCAGTATTTT,CASSLRGTDTQYF
NA,TRBV5-1,NA,TRBJ1-5,TGCGCCAGCAGCATCGGACGGGGTAGCAATCAGCCCCAGCATTTT,CASSIGRGSNQPQHF
TRBD1,TRBV5-1,NA,TRBJ1-3,TGCGCCAGCAGCTTCAACAGGGGGCGAGACACCATATATTTT,CASSFNRGRDTIYF
TRBD1,TRBV18,NA,TRBJ1-5,TGTGCCAGCTCTTCCATCGCACAGGGGCATCAGCCCCAGCATTTT,CASSSIAQGHQPQHF
NA,TRBV5-5,NA,TRBJ2-5,TGTGCCAGCAGATTTTCCGGAGCGTCTCAAGAGACCCAGTACTTC,CASRFSGASQETQYF
NA,TRBV19,NA,TRBJ2-1,TGTGCCAGTAGTAAAAGACCATTAGCTGAGCAGTTCTTC,CASSKRPLAEQFF
NA,TRBV7-9,NA,TRBJ2-7,TGTGCCAGCAGCTCCGACCCGGGGGATGACTGGCTTCACGAGCAGTACTTC,CASSSDPGDDWLHEQYF
NA,TRBV12-3/TRBV12-4,NA,TRBJ2-7,TGTGCCAGCAGCTCAGGGAAATACGAGCAGTACTTC,CASSSGKYEQYF
NA,TRBV27,NA,TRBJ2-3,TGTGCCAGCAGTTGGCGGAGCTTCACAGATACGCAGTATTTT,CASSWRSFTDTQYF
TRBD1,TRBV19,NA,TRBJ1-5,TGTGCCAGTTCAGGGACAGGGAATCAGCCCCAGCATTTT,CASSGTGNQPQHF
NA,TRBV2,NA,TRBJ2-1,TGTGCCAGCAGTGAAACGCGGGTCTACAATGAGCAGTTCTTC,CASSETRVYNEQFF
NA,TRBV19,NA,TRBJ2-5,TGTGCCAGTAAATCGGGGGATAGAGAGACCCAGTACTTC,CASKSGDRETQYF
TRBD2,TRBV7-9,NA,TRBJ2-1,TGTGCCAGCAGCTTGTTCCTAGCGGGGGGAGATGAGCAGTTCTTC,CASSLFLAGGDEQFF
NA,TRBV30,NA,TRBJ1-1,TGTGCCTGGAGTGGGGGACATGGCACTGAAGCTTTCTTT,CAWSGGHGTEAFF
NA,TRBV19,NA,TRBJ2-5,TGTGCCAGTAGTATTGGGGGGACGGACCGGGAGACCCAGTACTTC,CASSIGGTDRETQYF